These 7 T cell receptor beta chains came from one sample sequenced in a study of graft-versus-host responses after intestinal transplantation. These receptors' antigens are unknown. Some clones are missing from TCRdb's copy, which holds only in-frame ones; the method was immunoSEQ multiplex PCR. Of approximately 130,000 clones in the sample, approximately 90% were seen once. Material: unstimulated CD4+ T cells sorted from spleen or lymph node cells, obtained before intestinal transplant. These receptors all come from a human donor who received an intestinal transplant.

This rearrangement joins TRBV18 to TRBJ1-2; 7 nucleotides line up with TRBD1. The germline CDR1 and CDR2 sequences are KGHSH and LQKENI. With 6 bases clipped from V and 0 bases from J, the junction kept 1 base outside the gene matches. The CDR3 is made up of 13 amino acids. DNA of the CDR3: TGTGCCAGCTCGACAGGGTCTAACTATGGCTACACCTTC. This sequence encodes CASSTGSNYGYTF.

The chain carries TRBV5-1 and TRBJ2-7; 7 bases map to TRBD2. Germline CDR1 is SGHRS and CDR2 is YFSETQ. V was clipped by 0 bases and J by 2 bases; unmatched bases: 8. The CDR3 is 16 residues long. The CDR3 bases are TGCGCCAGCAGCTTGGAAGAGCGGGGCCCTGCCTACGAGCAGTACTTC. Translation: CASSLEERGPAYEQYF.

The rearrangement uses TRBV7-8 and TRBJ2-5, with TRBD2 matching 10 bases. The ends lost 3 bases at V and 7 bases at J; junction bases unmatched: 14. The CDR3 length is 17 residues. Germline V lookup: CDR1 SGHVS, CDR2 FQNEAQ. CDR3 region: CASSFYRGSGGSGTQYF. For the CDR3, the DNA is TGTGCCAGCAGCTTTTATAGGGGTAGCGGGGGGAGTGGGACCCAGTACTTC.

The chain employs TRBV6-6 and TRBJ2-3; 7 nucleotides match TRBD2. Germline V CDR1 and CDR2: MNHNY, SVGAGI (reference sequence). The CDR3 has 16 residues. V gave up 5 bases and J gave up 0 bases; unmatched junction bases: 8. CDR3 sequence (DNA): TGTGCCAGCAGTCCCCGTGGGGGGGGGAGCACAGATACGCAGTATTTT. This encodes CASSPRGGGSTDTQYF.

CDR3 in amino acids: CASSPGGTELAKNIQYF. CDR3 nucleotides: TGTGCCAGCAGCCCGGGTGGGACTGAACTAGCCAAAAACATTCAGTACTTC. The V gene is TRBV7-9, the J gene TRBJ2-4; TRBD2 might be the D (6 bases). This CDR3 contains 17 residues. Germline V gene lookup returns CDR1 SEHNR and CDR2 FQNEAQ (reference sequence). Trimming removed 5 bases from V and 0 bases from J, with 17 bases in between.

The gene calls are TRBV7-9 and TRBJ1-6; TRBD1 aligns across 8 bases. The V and J ends lost 3 bases and 5 bases, in that order; junction bases with no gene match: 3. Germline lookup yields CDR1 SEHNR and CDR2 FQNEAQ (reference sequence). The CDR3 sequence is 15 residues long. In DNA form, the CDR3 reads TGTGCCAGCAGCTTCGGGACAGGCCATAATTCACCCCTCCACTTT. Amino acids: CASSFGTGHNSPLHF.

V usage is TRBV6-1 and J usage is TRBJ1-6, with D perhaps TRBD1 (5 bases). This CDR3 is built from 12 residues. The ends were cut back, 10 bases at V and 11 bases at J, with 15 bases in the middle. Germline V gives CDR1 MNHNS, CDR2 SASEGT. The CDR3: CATYPGGTPLHF. CDR3 nucleotide sequence: TGTGCCACCTACCCCGGGGGGACACCCCTCCACTTT.